Here is one T cell receptor (beta chain) with its context. Its antigen is unknown. CDR1 and CDR2 are read off the germline V gene as SGHTA and FQGNSA. The CDR3 holds 19 amino acids from the cysteine to the phenylalanine. The read is trimmed to its CDR3 DNA, 57 bases read in frame from base 1. V was cut back by 5 bases and J by 0 bases, leaving a gap of 25 bases between them. This entry comes from a study of cytomegalovirus exposure and HLA in healthy donors (dated by TCRdb to 2016 to 2017). Study-level background: In an earlier analysis of under 600 of the donors, roughly 300 Gb of sequence data and 117 million unique TCR beta sequences from some 170 million T cells were reported. A later genetic analysis took genome-wide SNP genotypes for about 55% of the roughly 670 donors and used that subset as a discovery cohort. The study aimed to test whether signatures of past pathogen exposure could be identified by cataloging public T cell receptors. The study used immunosequencing to profile the T cell repertoires of 666 subjects and linked those repertoires to cytomegalovirus serostatus. To predict cytomegalovirus infection status, the study brought together high-throughput TCR immunosequencing, statistical association of individual TCRs with disease status, and machine learning. On average, about 240,000 unique TCR beta nucleotide sequences were sequenced per donor among a few hundred genotyped donors of the cohort, with 15% to 20% of those sequences being non-productive. An earlier analysis of approximately 500 of the donors applied high-throughput TCR beta sequencing to assess whether each TCR beta V gene segment acted as functional or pseudogenic. A separate validation cohort of 100 to 150 different subjects was used in addition to the approximately 610-subject first cohort. Both class I and class II loci were covered by HLA typing, at four-digit resolution. A later analysis re-examined previously published TCR beta repertoires from over 500 donors and added high-resolution HLA genotyping to investigate patterns of TCR occurrence. Of the roughly 390 genotyped donors, roughly 80% were placed in the genetic ancestry cluster associated with self-reported Caucasian donors. About 280 gigabases of sequencing data and approximately 84 million unique TCR sequences were included in an early release covering several hundred HLA-typed donors. Donor age, sex, ethnicity and CMV serostatus were compiled together with the repertoire data. The number of typed donors differed by locus: about 620-630 for A, B, C, DRB1 and DQB1; 522 for DQA1; over 600 for DPA1; and around 450 for DPB1. In the later analysis, no new phenotypic data were used to find candidate immune exposures; instead, reliance was placed on TCR beta sequences and their occurrence across donors. Four to six DR-DQ haplotypes were handled as single units for association and clustering because linkage in the cohort was strong. Every repertoire in the discovery cohort had been generated on one and the same sequencing platform.

The cohort was made up of about 610 healthy bone marrow donors. Cohort members were all nominally healthy when sampled, although unrecorded immune exposures were likely present. The donor was CMV seronegative and belonged to the group of several hundred seronegative cohort members. A peripheral blood sample was collected from each donor, and TCR beta sequencing was performed on peripheral blood mononuclear cells. Genomic DNA extraction from the blood cell samples was performed with the Qiagen DNeasy Blood Extraction Kit. Paper-wide results and their limitations: In a later analysis, HLA-associated TCR beta chains were found to be more clonally expanded and to have lower generation probabilities than equally common non-associated chains. In a later genetic analysis, fewer N-insertions in productive TCRs were reported among donors in an Asian-associated ancestry cluster than the 666-donor mean. A cluster of highly shared sequence variants was judged likely to be a technical artifact of the sequencing pipeline. Because counts were too low, 15 to 20 rarely observed V segments, including chromosome 9 orphons, were excluded from the earlier analysis of 500 to 700 of the donors. At a false discovery rate of 0.05, a later analysis linked fewer than 20,000 TCR beta sequences to specific HLA alleles. A later analysis found that most CMV-associated TCR beta chains appeared HLA-restricted, with HLA associations seemingly driven largely by CMV exposure. Some IMGT-functional V segments, including TRBV6-2 and TRBV6-3, could not be told apart with the 87-base-pair reads, so those segments were excluded. A later genetic analysis associated a missense DCLRE1C variant with V-gene and J-gene trimming of TCR beta chains, and an independent cohort replicated the association. The cohort was sequenced for TCR beta chains only, and without alpha or paired-chain data the features that could be detected were limited. The study gave a list of 150 to 200 TCR beta chains associated with cytomegalovirus. Strong co-occurrence of HLA alleles, especially DR and DQ, made assigning TCR associations to individual alleles difficult. Sequencing depth was assumed to be roughly uniform across donors in the presence/absence analyses, though that assumption may not hold. In a later analysis, several top co-occurrence clusters were reported to appear linked to parvovirus B19, influenza, CMV and Epstein-Barr virus. It was suggested by the authors that the approach could potentially be generalized to other disease states and immunological phenotypes. While some public TCRs were present in many individuals, most TCR sequences turned up only very rarely across donors. The only immune exposure information available for the cohort was CMV serostatus. HLA typing was unavailable for some donors at each locus, so association tests used only the typed subset. The classifier was reported to diagnose cytomegalovirus status with high specificity and sensitivity in both the original cohort and the validation cohort. Correlated functional status among segregating V segments might reflect linkage disequilibrium, but an unknown experimental factor could not be ruled out. In an earlier analysis of fewer than 750 of the donors, most TCR beta V segments were observed in productive rearrangements about 90% or about 30% of the time, broadly matching IMGT annotations. In a later analysis, TCR association rates were found to vary across HLA loci, with the most associated TCRs seen for DRB1 alleles and the fewest for HLA-C alleles. A further reported finding was that TCR beta sequences accurately predicted the HLA-A and HLA-B alleles for most subjects in the first cohort. In vitro tests confirmed that a few of the cytomegalovirus-associated TCR beta chains recognize cytomegalovirus antigens.

The library came from the immunoSEQ multiplex PCR assay. For the multiplex PCR, a mixture combining 60 forward primers for TCR Vbeta segments and 13 reverse primers for TCR Jbeta segments was used. The CDR3 region of rearranged TCR beta genes was amplified from genomic DNA by a multiplex PCR assay. On the Illumina HiSeq System, the amplified TCR beta libraries were sequenced as 87-base-pair reads. Per the original workflow: A later analysis counted tens of millions of unique TCR beta chains across the 550 to 750 repertoires, and some 11 million of these chains were shared by at least two donors. Raw reads were error-corrected and collapsed into unique sequences by a nearest-neighbor algorithm in which closely related sequences were merged to remove PCR and sequencing errors. V, D and J gene segments were assigned by aligning CDR3 sequences to IMGT reference sequences. Each retained sequence needed at least a six-nucleotide match to both a V gene segment and a J gene segment. A rearrangement was called productive if the CDR3 had no stop codons and remained in frame with V and J, and every other rearrangement was called non-productive. CDR3 was defined according to IMGT convention as the region running from the second conserved V-encoded cysteine to the conserved J-encoded phenylalanine. The earlier analysis of about 500 of the donors excluded sequences that lacked an unambiguous match to a single V gene segment. In an earlier analysis of around 590 of the donors, a V segment was called functional when productive rearrangements were above 56.7%, and segregating when the standard deviation between donors exceeded 5%. A statistical classification framework was developed to diagnose cytomegalovirus status using the catalog of TCR beta chain sequences. V and J gene assignment, in a later analysis, came from comparing TCR nucleotide sequences with IMGT/GENE-DB human TR gene sequences. A later analysis assigned CDR3 sequences and most-parsimonious VDJ recombination scenarios with the TCRdist pipeline. In a later analysis, each TCR beta chain was defined by its CDR3 amino acid sequence together with its V-gene family, and reads lacking a unique V-gene family were excluded. To address suspected cross-contamination and a sequencing artifact, a later analysis removed roughly 640 highly shared, low-generation-probability nucleotide sequences. In a later analysis, a clonal expansion index for each public chain was calculated from normalized within-repertoire ranks of inferred template counts. A later analysis computed generation probabilities with a VDJ recombination model fitted to out-of-frame rearrangements, and checked the results against IGoR. A later analysis scored TCR-TCR, TCR-HLA and TCR-CMV co-occurrence with hypergeometric tests, applying a repertoire-size bias correction to TCR pairs. False discovery rates were estimated in a later analysis by permuting HLA or CMV assignments 20 times. A later analysis grouped co-occurring TCRs with DBSCAN, adding TCRdist sequence similarity when clustering within HLA-allele-positive subsets. Repertoires with fewer than 30,000 or more than 120,000 public chains were left out of co-occurrence clustering, as were about 5 repertoires with anomalous nucleotide sharing. This is the immuneACCESS table as TCRdb keeps it, with only in-frame sequences that have V and J called. A part of the clones is gone; compared with another copy, unresolved V genes explain less than half, and the rest is unexplained. V and J calls and clone size are given by that table; D and trimming were obtained from the DNA. This sample's table carries some 140,000 clones. Less than 2% of the sample is taken by the ten largest.

Sequenced input: PBMCs. This sequence uses TRBV7-2 and TRBJ1-1, with TRBD1 perhaps the D gene, on 5 matching bases. The TCR originated in a woman between 40 and 50 years old in good health and CMV-seronegative. The nucleotides are TGTGCCAGCAGCCGCGCACCCGGGGGTGGATATGGGATGAACACTGAAGCTTTCTTT. This encodes CASSRAPGGGYGMNTEAFF.